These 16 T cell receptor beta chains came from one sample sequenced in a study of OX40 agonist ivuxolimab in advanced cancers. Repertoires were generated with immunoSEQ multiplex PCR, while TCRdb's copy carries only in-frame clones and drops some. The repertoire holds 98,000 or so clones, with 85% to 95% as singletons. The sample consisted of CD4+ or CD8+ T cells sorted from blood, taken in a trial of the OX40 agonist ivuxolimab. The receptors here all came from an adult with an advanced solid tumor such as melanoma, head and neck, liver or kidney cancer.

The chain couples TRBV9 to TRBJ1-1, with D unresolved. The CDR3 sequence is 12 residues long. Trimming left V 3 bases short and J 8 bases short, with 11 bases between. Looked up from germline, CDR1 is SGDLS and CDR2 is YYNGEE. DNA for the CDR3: TGTGCCAGCAGCGCGCATGGAGGGGAAGCTTTCTTT. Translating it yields CASSAHGGEAFF.

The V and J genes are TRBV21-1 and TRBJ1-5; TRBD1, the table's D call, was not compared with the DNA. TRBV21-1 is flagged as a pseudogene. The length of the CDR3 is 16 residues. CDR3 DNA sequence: TGTGCCAGCAGCAAAGGAGGGACAGGGTGTAATCAGCCCCAGCATTTT. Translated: CASSKGGTGCNQPQHF.

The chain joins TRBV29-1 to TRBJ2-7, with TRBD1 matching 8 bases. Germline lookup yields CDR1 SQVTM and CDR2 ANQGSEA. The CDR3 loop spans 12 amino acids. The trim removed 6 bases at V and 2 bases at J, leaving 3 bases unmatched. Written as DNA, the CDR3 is TGCAGCGTGATGACAGGGGCCTACGAGCAGTACTTC. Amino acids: CSVMTGAYEQYF.

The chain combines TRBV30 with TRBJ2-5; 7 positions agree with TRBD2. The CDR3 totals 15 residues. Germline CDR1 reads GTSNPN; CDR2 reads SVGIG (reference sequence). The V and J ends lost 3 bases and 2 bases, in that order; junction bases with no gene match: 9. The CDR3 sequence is CAWRAGRRGQETQYF. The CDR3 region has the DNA TGTGCCTGGAGGGCCGGGAGGCGGGGGCAAGAGACCCAGTACTTC.

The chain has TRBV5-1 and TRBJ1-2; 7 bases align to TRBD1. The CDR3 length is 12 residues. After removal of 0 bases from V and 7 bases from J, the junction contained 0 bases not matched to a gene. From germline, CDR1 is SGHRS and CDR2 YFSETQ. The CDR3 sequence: CASSLAGGGYTF. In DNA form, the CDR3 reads TGCGCCAGCAGCTTGGCAGGGGGTGGCTACACCTTC.

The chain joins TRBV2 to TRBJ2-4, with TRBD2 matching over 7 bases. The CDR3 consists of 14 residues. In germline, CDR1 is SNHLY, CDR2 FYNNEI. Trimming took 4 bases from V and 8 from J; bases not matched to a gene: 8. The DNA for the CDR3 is TGTGCCAGCAGTGTCGGGGGGTTAATGGACATTCAGTACTTC. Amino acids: CASSVGGLMDIQYF. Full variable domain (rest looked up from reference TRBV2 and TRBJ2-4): EPEVTQTPSHQVTQMGQEVILRCVPISNHLYFYWYRQILGQKVEFLVSFYNNEISEKSEIFDDQFSVERPDGSNFTLKIRSTKLEDSAMYFCASSVGGLMDIQYFGAGTRLSVL.

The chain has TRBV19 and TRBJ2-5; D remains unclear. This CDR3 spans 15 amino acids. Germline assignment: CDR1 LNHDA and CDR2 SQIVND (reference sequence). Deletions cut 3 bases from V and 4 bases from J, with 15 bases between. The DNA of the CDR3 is TGTGCCAGTAGTATCGGCCGGTCAGTGGGAGAGACCCAGTACTTC. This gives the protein CASSIGRSVGETQYF.

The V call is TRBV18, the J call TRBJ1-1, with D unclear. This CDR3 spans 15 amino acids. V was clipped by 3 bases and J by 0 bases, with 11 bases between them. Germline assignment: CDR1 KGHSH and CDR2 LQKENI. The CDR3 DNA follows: TGTGCCAGCTCACCGTCAGGTTCGGTGAACACTGAAGCTTTCTTT. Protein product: CASSPSGSVNTEAFF.

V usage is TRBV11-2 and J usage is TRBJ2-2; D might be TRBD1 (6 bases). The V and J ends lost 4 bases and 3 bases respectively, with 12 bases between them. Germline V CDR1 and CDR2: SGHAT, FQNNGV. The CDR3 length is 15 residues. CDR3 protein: CASSWSDSYTGELFF. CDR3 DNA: TGTGCCAGCAGCTGGTCGGACAGCTACACCGGGGAGCTGTTTTTT.

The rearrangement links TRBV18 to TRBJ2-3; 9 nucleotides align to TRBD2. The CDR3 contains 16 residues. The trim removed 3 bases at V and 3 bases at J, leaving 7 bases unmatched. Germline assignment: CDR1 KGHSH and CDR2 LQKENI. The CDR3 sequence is CASSPAAGGGTDTQYF. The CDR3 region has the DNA TGTGCCAGCTCACCCGCAGCGGGAGGAGGGACAGATACGCAGTATTTT.

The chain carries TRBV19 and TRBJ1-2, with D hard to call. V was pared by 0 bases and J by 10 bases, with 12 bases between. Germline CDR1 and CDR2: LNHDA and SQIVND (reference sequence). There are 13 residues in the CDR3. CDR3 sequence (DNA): TGTGCCAGTAGTATAGACGGCCCTACGATCTACACCTTC. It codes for CASSIDGPTIYTF.

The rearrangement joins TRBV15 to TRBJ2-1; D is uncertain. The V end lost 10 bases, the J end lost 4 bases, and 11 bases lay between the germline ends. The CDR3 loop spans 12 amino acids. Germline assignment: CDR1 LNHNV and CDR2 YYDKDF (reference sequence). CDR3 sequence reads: CASRGVYNEQFF. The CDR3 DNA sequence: TGTGCCAGTCGAGGAGTATACAATGAGCAGTTCTTC.

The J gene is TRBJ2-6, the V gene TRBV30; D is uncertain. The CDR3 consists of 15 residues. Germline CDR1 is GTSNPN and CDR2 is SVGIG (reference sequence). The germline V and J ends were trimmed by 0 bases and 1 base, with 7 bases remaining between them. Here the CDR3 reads CAWSVPRSGANVLTF. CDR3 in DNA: TGTGCCTGGAGTGTACCCAGGTCTGGGGCCAACGTCCTGACTTTC.

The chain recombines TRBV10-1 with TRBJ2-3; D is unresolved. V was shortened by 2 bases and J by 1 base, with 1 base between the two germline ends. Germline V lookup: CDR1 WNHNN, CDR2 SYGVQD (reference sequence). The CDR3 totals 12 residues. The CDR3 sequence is CASSEGTDTQYF. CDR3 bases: TGCGCCAGCAGTGAGGGCACAGATACGCAGTATTTT.

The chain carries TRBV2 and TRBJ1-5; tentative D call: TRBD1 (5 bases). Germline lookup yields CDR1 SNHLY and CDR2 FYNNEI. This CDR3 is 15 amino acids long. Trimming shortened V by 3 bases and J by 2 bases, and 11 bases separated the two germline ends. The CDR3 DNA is TGTGCCAGCAGTGATAGGGGATTCGGCAATCAGCCCCAGCATTTT. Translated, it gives CASSDRGFGNQPQHF.

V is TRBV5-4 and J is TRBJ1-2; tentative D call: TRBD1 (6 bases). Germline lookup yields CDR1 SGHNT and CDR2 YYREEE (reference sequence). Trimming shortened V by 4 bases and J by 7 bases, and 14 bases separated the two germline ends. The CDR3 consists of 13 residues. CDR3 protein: CASSPRGGGGYTF. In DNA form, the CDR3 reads TGTGCCAGCAGCCCTAGAGGGGGGGGTGGCTACACCTTC.